These T cell receptor beta chains were read from a single sample in a study of T cell responses to AZD1222 COVID-19 vaccine. The data were produced by immunoSEQ multiplex PCR, yet TCRdb's version contains in-frame clones alone and is incomplete. This table holds 140,000 or so clones, about 90% found once. This material consisted of peripheral blood, taken 28 days after the second dose of the MenACWY control vaccine. The receptor set was obtained from an adult who received the MenACWY meningococcal vaccine as a control. The CDR3 runs from the conserved cysteine through the conserved F or W. The order of the fields is D gene, J gene, clone size, V gene, CDR3 DNA, CDR3 protein. A D gene is named only where the DNA matches it firmly. Not all rows give a size; the values are once, few, many and, for expanded clones, a class.

d_gene: TRBD1; j_gene: TRBJ2-7; abundance: .; v_gene: TRBV6-5; CDR3nt: TGTGCCAGCTCCCGCTCCGGACAGGGCGACGAGCAGTACTTC; CDR3aa: CASSRSGQGDEQYF
d_gene: .; j_gene: TRBJ2-1; abundance: .; v_gene: TRBV29-1; CDR3nt: TGCAGCGTTGACGGCGGAAGCTCCTACAATGAGCAGTTCTTC; CDR3aa: CSVDGGSSYNEQFF
d_gene: .; j_gene: TRBJ2-7; abundance: .; v_gene: TRBV6-5; CDR3nt: TGTGCCAGCAGAGATGGCTACGAGCAGTACTTC; CDR3aa: CASRDGYEQYF
d_gene: .; j_gene: TRBJ1-2; abundance: once; v_gene: TRBV2; CDR3nt: TGTGCCAGCAGAGACCCTGGGACCAGCCGCGACTATGGCTACACCTTC; CDR3aa: CASRDPGTSRDYGYTF
d_gene: .; j_gene: TRBJ2-2; abundance: .; v_gene: TRBV21-1; CDR3nt: TGTGCCAGCAGCAAAACCGGGAAAGTCGGGGAGCTGTTTTTT; CDR3aa: CASSKTGKVGELFF
d_gene: .; j_gene: TRBJ1-5; abundance: .; v_gene: TRBV7-8; CDR3nt: TGTGCCAGCAGCCCCGGGGGGGGCTTTGGGCCCCAGCATTTT; CDR3aa: CASSPGGGFGPQHF
d_gene: .; j_gene: TRBJ2-5; abundance: .; v_gene: TRBV5-6; CDR3nt: TGTGCCAGCAGCCGCCAAGAGACCCAGTACTTC; CDR3aa: CASSRQETQYF
d_gene: TRBD1; j_gene: TRBJ2-3; abundance: .; v_gene: TRBV6-5; CDR3nt: TGTGCCAGCAGTCCCGGACAGGGAGGAGATACGCAGTATTTT; CDR3aa: CASSPGQGGDTQYF
d_gene: TRBD1; j_gene: TRBJ2-1; abundance: once; v_gene: TRBV28; CDR3nt: TGTGCCAGCCGGAGTGGGGGACAGGGGGCAGATGAGCAGTTCTTC; CDR3aa: CASRSGGQGADEQFF
d_gene: .; j_gene: TRBJ2-2; abundance: .; v_gene: TRBV9; CDR3nt: TGTGCCAGCAGCGTGGGGACGGGATATTCCGGGGAGCTGTTTTTT; CDR3aa: CASSVGTGYSGELFF
d_gene: .; j_gene: TRBJ1-4; abundance: .; v_gene: TRBV19; CDR3nt: TGTGCCAGTAGTATTACAGGGCCAAGTGAAAAACTGTTTTTT; CDR3aa: CASSITGPSEKLFF
d_gene: TRBD1; j_gene: TRBJ1-2; abundance: .; v_gene: TRBV11-2; CDR3nt: TGTGCCAGCAGCGAACAGGGGTTAGGCTACACCTTC; CDR3aa: CASSEQGLGYTF
d_gene: TRBD1; j_gene: TRBJ1-2; abundance: .; v_gene: TRBV28; CDR3nt: TGTGCCAGCAGTTTAAGGGACAGGGGGCAGGGGGGCTACACCTTC; CDR3aa: CASSLRDRGQGGYTF
d_gene: TRBD2; j_gene: TRBJ2-7; abundance: .; v_gene: TRBV11-2; CDR3nt: TGTGCCAGCAGCTTTGGGAGGGCTCCTACCTACGAGCAGTACTTC; CDR3aa: CASSFGRAPTYEQYF
d_gene: .; j_gene: TRBJ2-7; abundance: .; v_gene: TRBV11-2; CDR3nt: TGTGCCAGCAGCTTATTCAGGGGCTCAGACGAGCAGTACTTC; CDR3aa: CASSLFRGSDEQYF
d_gene: TRBD1; j_gene: TRBJ1-4; abundance: .; v_gene: TRBV10-3; CDR3nt: TGTGCCATCAGTGAGACGGGACAGGGGGCAAATGAAAAACTGTTTTTT; CDR3aa: CAISETGQGANEKLFF
d_gene: TRBD2; j_gene: TRBJ2-1; abundance: .; v_gene: TRBV10-3; CDR3nt: TGTGCCATCAATCGTGGGGGGGTCTCCTACAATGAGCAGTTCTTC; CDR3aa: CAINRGGVSYNEQFF
d_gene: TRBD2; j_gene: TRBJ2-1; abundance: .; v_gene: TRBV5-6; CDR3nt: TGTGCCAGCAGCGGAGGACTAGCCTTCTACAATGAGCAGTTCTTC; CDR3aa: CASSGGLAFYNEQFF
d_gene: .; j_gene: TRBJ2-7; abundance: .; v_gene: TRBV11-2; CDR3nt: TGTGCCAGCAGCCTTTCTTGGGAGCAGTACTTC; CDR3aa: CASSLSWEQYF
d_gene: TRBD1; j_gene: TRBJ2-7; abundance: .; v_gene: TRBV9; CDR3nt: TGTGCCAGCAGCCCACAGGGTCAGGGGGCAGGGGAGCAGTACTTC; CDR3aa: CASSPQGQGAGEQYF
d_gene: .; j_gene: TRBJ1-2; abundance: .; v_gene: TRBV14; CDR3nt: TGTGCCAGCAGCCAAGATTTTGCAGGGGCTGGCTACACCTTC; CDR3aa: CASSQDFAGAGYTF
d_gene: TRBD1; j_gene: TRBJ1-1; abundance: .; v_gene: TRBV7-3; CDR3nt: TGTGCCAGCAGTCTGGACGACAGGGGTGGCACTGAAGCTTTCTTT; CDR3aa: CASSLDDRGGTEAFF
d_gene: TRBD2; j_gene: TRBJ2-7; abundance: .; v_gene: TRBV3-1/TRBV3-2; CDR3nt: TGTGCCAGCAGCCAGCAGGGGACTAGCGGCAAGTACTTC; CDR3aa: CASSQQGTSGKYF
d_gene: .; j_gene: TRBJ2-1; abundance: few; v_gene: TRBV27; CDR3nt: TGTGCCAGCAGTATAGCGAACTCCTACAATGAGCAGTTCTTC; CDR3aa: CASSIANSYNEQFF
d_gene: .; j_gene: TRBJ2-5; abundance: once; v_gene: TRBV24-1; CDR3nt: TGTGCCACCAGTGACCCAGGCCGGGAGACCCAGTACTTC; CDR3aa: CATSDPGRETQYF